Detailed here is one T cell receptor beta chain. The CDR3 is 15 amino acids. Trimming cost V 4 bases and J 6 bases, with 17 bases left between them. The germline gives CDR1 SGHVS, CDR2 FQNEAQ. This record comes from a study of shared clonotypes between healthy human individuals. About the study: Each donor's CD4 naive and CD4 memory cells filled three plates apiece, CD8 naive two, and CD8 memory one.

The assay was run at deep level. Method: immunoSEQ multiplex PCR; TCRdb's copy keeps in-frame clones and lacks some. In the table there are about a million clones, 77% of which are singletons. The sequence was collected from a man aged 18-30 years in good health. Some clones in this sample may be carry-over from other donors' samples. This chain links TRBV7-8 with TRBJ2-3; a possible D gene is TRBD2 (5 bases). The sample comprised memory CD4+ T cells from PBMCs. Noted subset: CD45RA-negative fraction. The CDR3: CASSSYLVPGDTQYF. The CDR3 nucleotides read TGTGCCAGCAGCTCCTACCTAGTGCCGGGGGATACGCAGTATTTT.